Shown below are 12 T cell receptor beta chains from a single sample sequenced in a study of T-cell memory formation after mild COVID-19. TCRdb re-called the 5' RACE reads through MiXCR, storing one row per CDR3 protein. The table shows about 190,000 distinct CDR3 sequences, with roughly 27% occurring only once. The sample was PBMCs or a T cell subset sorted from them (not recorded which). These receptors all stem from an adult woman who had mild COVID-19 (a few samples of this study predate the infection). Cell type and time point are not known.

For the CDR3, the DNA is TGCGCCAGCAGCTTGGTCCAGAGCACAGATACGCAGTATTTT. Its translation is CASSLVQSTDTQYF. This sequence joins TRBV5-1 and TRBJ2-3; D is ambiguous. CDR1 is SGHRS, CDR2 YFSETQ, per germline. The CDR3 is 14 amino acids. Trimming took 0 bases from V and 0 from J, leaving 5 bases between them.

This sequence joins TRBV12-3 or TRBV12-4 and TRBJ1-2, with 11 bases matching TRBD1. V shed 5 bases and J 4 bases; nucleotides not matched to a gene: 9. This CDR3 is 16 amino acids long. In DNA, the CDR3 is TGTGCCAGCAGTGGACAGGGGGCCGATCGTGGCTATGGCTACACCTTC. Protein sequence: CASSGQGADRGYGYTF.

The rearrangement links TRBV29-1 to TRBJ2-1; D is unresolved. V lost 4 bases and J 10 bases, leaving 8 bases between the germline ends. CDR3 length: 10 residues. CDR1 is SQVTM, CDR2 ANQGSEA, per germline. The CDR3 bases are TGCAGCGTTGCGGACCTAGAGCAGTTCTTC. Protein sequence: CSVADLEQFF.

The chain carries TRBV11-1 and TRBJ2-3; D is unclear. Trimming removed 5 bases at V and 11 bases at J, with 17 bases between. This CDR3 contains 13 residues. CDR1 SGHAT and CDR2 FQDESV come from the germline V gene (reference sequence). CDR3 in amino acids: CASSPVTWDVQYF. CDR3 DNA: TGTGCCAGCAGCCCCGTGACGTGGGATGTGCAGTATTTT. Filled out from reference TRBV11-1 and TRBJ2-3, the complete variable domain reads EAEVAQSPRYKITEKSQAVAFWCDPISGHATLYWYRQILGQGPELLVQFQDESVVDDSQLPKDRFSAERLKGVDSTLKIQPAELGDSAMYLCASSPVTWDVQYFGPGTRLTVL.

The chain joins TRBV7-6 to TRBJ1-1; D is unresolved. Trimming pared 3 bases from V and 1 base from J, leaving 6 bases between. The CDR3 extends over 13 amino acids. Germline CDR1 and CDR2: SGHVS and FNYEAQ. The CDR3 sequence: CASSFWENTEAFF. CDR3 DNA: TGTGCCAGCAGCTTTTGGGAGAACACTGAAGCTTTCTTT.

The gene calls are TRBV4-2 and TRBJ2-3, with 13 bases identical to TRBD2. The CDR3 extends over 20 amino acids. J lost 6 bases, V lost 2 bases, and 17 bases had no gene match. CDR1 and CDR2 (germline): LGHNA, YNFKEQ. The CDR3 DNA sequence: TGTGCCAGCAGCCAACGACTAGCGGGAGGAGGGGGGATTGGACAGGATACGCAGTATTTT. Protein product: CASSQRLAGGGGIGQDTQYF.

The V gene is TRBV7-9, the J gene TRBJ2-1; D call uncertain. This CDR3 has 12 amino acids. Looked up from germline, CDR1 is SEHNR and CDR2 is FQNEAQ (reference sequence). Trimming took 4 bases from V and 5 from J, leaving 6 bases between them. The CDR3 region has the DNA TGTGCCAGCAGCTCCTTCGACAATGAGCAGTTCTTC. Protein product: CASSSFDNEQFF.

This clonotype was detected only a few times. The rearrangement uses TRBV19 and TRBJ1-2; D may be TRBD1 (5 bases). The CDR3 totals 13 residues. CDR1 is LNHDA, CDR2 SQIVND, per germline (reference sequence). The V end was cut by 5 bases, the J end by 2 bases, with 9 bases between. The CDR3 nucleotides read TGTGCCAGTAGTTCCAACAGGAACTATGGCTACACCTTC. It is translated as CASSSNRNYGYTF.

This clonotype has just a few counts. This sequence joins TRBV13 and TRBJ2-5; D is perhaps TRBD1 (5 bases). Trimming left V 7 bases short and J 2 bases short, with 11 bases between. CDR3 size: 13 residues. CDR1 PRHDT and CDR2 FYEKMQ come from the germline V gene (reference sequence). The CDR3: CASTTQGQETQYF. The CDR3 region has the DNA TGTGCCAGCACCACGCAGGGACAAGAGACCCAGTACTTC.

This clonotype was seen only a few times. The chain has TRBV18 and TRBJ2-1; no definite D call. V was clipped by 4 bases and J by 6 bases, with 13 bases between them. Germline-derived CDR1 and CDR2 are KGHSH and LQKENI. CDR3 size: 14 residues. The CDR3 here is CASSRRADLNEQFF. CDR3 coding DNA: TGTGCCAGCTCACGTAGGGCCGACCTCAATGAGCAGTTCTTC.

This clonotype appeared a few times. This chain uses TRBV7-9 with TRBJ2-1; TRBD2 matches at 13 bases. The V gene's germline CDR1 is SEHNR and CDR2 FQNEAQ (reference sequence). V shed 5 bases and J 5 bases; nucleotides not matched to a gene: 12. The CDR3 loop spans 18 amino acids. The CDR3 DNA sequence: TGTGCCAGCAGCACCCTCCCCGTGACTAGCGGGAGGCACAATGAGCAGTTCTTC. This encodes CASSTLPVTSGRHNEQFF.

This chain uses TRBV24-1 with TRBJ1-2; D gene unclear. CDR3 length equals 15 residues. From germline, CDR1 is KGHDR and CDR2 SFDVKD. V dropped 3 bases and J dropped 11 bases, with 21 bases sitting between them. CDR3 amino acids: CATSDPRQEHSGYTF. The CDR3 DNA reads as TGTGCCACCAGTGATCCTCGGCAGGAGCACTCTGGATACACCTTC.